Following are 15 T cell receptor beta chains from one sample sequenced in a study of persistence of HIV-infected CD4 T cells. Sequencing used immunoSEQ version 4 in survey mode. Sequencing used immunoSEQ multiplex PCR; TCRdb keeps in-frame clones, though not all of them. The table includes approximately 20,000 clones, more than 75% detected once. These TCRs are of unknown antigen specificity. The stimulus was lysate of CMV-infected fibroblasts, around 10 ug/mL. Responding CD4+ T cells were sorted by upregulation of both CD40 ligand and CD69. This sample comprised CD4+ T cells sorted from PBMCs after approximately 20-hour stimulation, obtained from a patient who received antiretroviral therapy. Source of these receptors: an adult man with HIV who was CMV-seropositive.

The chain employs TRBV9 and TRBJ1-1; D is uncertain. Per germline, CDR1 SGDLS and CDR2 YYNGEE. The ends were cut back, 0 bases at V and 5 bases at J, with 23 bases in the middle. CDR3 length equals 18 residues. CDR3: CASSVGGGFRAEGTEAFF. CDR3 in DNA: TGTGCCAGCAGCGTAGGGGGTGGGTTTAGGGCAGAAGGGACTGAAGCTTTCTTT.

CDR3 in DNA: TGTGCCAGCAGTTCCTTATTGAGCAATCAGCCCCAGCATTTT. This codes for CASSSLLSNQPQHF. V gene TRBV28 combines with J gene TRBJ1-5; no clear D gene. CDR3 length: 14 residues. Trimming stripped 4 bases from V and 1 base from J, with 8 bases between. CDR1 is MDHEN, CDR2 SYDVKM, per germline.

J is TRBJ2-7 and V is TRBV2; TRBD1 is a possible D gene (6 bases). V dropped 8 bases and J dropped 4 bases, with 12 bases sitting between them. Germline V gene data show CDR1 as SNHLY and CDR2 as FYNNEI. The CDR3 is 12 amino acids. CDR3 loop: CASRDNRYEQYF. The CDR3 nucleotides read TGTGCCAGCCGGGACAACAGATACGAGCAGTACTTC.

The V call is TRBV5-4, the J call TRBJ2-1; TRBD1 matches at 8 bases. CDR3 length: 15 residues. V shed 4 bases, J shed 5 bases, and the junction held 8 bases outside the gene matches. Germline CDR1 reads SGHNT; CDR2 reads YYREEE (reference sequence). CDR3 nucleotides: TGTGCCAGCAGCCCCCGACAGGGGATACACAATGAGCAGTTCTTC. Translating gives CASSPRQGIHNEQFF.

The CDR3 spells CASSGTGRGSPLHF. The CDR3 nucleotides are TGTGCCAGCAGCGGGACAGGGAGAGGATCACCCCTCCACTTT. The genes are TRBV2 and TRBJ1-6; 9 bases map to TRBD1. The CDR3 has 14 residues. The V gene's germline CDR1 is SNHLY and CDR2 FYNNEI. Losses at the gene ends were 6 bases for V and 10 bases for J; bases not matched to a gene: 7.

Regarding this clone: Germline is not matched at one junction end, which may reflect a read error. The CDR3 loop reads CASSQEGQASHF. CDR3 DNA sequence: TGTGCCAGCAGCCAAGAAGGCCAGGCCTCTCACTTC. J is TRBJ1-2 and V is TRBV3-1 (or the pseudogene TRBV3-2), with unresolved D. The CDR3 has 12 residues. Per germline, CDR1 LGHDT and CDR2 YNNKEL (reference sequence).

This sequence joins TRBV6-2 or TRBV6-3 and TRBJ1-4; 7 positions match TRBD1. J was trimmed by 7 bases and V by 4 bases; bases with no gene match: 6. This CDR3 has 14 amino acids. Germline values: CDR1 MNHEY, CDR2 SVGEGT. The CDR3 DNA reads TGTGCCAGCAGTTCGGGAAGGGGGCGTGAAAAACTGTTTTTT. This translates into CASSSGRGREKLFF.

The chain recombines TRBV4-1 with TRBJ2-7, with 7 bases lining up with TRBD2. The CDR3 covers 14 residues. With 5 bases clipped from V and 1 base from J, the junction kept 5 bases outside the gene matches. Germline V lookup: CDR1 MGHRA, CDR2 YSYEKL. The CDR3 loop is CASSSGGESYEQYF. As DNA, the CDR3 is TGCGCCAGCAGCTCGGGGGGAGAGTCCTACGAGCAGTACTTC.

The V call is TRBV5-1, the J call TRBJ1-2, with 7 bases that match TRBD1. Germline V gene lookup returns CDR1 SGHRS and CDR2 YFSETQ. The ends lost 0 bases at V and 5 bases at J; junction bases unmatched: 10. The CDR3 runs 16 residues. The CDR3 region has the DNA TGCGCCAGCAGCTTGGGCACGGGGGACAGTGGATATGGCTACACCTTC. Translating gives CASSLGTGDSGYGYTF.

CDR3 nucleotides: TGTGCCAGCAGCCGGGCGGTGAACACTGAAGCTTTCTTT. As protein: CASSRAVNTEAFF. The rearrangement uses TRBV14 and TRBJ1-1; no reliable D call. This CDR3 has 13 residues. Per the germline V gene, CDR1 is SGHDN and CDR2 is FVKESK. Trimming took 4 bases from V and 0 from J, leaving 6 bases between them.

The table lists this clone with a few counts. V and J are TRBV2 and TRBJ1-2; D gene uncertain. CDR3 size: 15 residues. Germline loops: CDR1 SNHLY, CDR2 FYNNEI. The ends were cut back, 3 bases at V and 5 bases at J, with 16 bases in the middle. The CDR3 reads CASSEGGGIWYGYTF. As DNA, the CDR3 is TGTGCCAGCAGTGAGGGAGGAGGGATTTGGTATGGCTACACCTTC.

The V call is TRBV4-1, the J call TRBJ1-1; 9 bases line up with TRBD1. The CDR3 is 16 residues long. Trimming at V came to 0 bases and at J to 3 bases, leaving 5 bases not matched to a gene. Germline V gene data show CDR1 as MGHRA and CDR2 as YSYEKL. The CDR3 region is CASSQDPGQGDTEAFF. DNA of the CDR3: TGCGCCAGCAGCCAAGATCCGGGACAGGGAGACACTGAAGCTTTCTTT.

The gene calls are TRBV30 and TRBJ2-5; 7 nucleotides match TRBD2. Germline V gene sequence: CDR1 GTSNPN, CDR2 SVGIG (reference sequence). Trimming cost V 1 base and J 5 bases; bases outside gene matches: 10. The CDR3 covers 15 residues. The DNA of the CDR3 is TGTGCCTGGAGTGAGGGAGGGCCCGCCGGGGAGACCCAGTACTTC. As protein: CAWSEGGPAGETQYF.

CDR3 in amino acids: CASTLWRSNTEAFF. CDR3 nucleotides: TGTGCCAGCACCCTGTGGAGGTCCAACACTGAAGCTTTCTTT. This rearrangement joins TRBV2 to TRBJ1-1; D unclear. The CDR3 extends over 14 amino acids. Germline V gives CDR1 SNHLY, CDR2 FYNNEI. V lost 7 bases and J 2 bases, leaving 14 bases between the germline ends.

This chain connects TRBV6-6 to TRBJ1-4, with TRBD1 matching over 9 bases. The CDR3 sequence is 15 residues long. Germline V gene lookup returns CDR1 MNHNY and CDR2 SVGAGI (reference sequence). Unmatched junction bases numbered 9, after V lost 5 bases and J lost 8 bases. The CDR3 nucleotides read TGTGCCAGCAGTGGGACGGGACAGGGAGGAGAAAAACTGTTTTTT. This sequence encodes CASSGTGQGGEKLFF.